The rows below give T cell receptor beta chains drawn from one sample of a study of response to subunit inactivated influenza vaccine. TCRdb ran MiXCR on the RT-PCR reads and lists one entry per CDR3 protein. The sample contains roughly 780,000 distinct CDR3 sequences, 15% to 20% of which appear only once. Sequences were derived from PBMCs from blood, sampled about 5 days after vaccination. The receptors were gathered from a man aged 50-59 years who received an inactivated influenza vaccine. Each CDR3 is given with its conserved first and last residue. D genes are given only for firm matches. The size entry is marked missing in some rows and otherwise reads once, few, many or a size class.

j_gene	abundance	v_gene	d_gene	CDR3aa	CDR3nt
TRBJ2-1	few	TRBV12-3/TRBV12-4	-	CASSRRGRWFF	TGTGCCAGCAGCCGGAGGGGGCGGTGGTTCTTC
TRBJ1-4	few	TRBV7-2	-	CASSLRRGYEKLFF	TGTGCCAGCAGCTTACGCAGGGGATATGAAAAACTGTTTTTT
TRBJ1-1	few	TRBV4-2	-	CASSQERSAAFF	TGTGCCAGCAGCCAAGAACGGTCCGCAGCTTTCTTT
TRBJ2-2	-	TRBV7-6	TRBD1	CASSMEGTGNTGELFF	TGTGCCAGCAGTATGGAAGGGACAGGGAACACCGGGGAGCTGTTTTTT
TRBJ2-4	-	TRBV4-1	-	CASSQALKNIQYF	TGCGCCAGCAGCCAAGCGCTTAAAAACATTCAGTACTTC
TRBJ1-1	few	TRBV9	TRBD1	CASSTRTGRDTEAFF	TGTGCCAGCAGCACCCGGACAGGGAGGGACACTGAAGCTTTCTTT
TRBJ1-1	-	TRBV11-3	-	CARSFTSNTEAFF	TGTGCCAGAAGCTTTACCTCGAACACTGAAGCTTTCTTT
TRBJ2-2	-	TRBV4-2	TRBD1	CASSRATGASSTGELFF	TGTGCCAGCAGCCGCGCGACAGGGGCATCGAGCACCGGGGAGCTGTTTTTT
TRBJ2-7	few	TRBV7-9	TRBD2	CASSGLAGGSYEQYF	TGTGCCAGCAGCGGACTAGCGGGAGGCTCCTACGAGCAGTACTTC
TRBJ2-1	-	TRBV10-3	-	CAISVTGDYNEQFF	TGTGCCATCAGTGTGACAGGTGACTACAATGAGCAGTTCTTC
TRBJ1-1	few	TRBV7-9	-	CASNGGGTDTEAFF	TGTGCCAGCAACGGAGGAGGGACGGACACTGAAGCTTTCTTT